Sequencing of this TCR beta chain was carried out in a study of OX40 agonist ivuxolimab in advanced cancers. Looking at the study overall: Patients in dose escalation had liver, melanoma, kidney or head and neck cancers. Partial responses were achieved by three patients: one hepatocellular carcinoma, two cutaneous melanoma. Notes on the study in general: Averaging showed that CD8+ T cells had more expanded clones than CD4+ did.

Germline V CDR1 and CDR2: SNHLY, FYNNEI. The CDR3 is made up of 13 amino acids. Trimming cost V 5 bases and J 1 base, with 8 bases left between them. Data came from immunoSEQ multiplex PCR; TCRdb stores just in-frame clones and leaves some out. In the table there are approximately 100,000 clones, 75% to 95% of which are singletons. On this clone itself: Its antigen is unknown.

This TCR was recovered from an adult with an advanced solid tumor such as melanoma, head and neck, liver or kidney cancer. The chain recombines TRBV2 with TRBJ2-5; D uncertain. The input for sequencing was CD4+ or CD8+ T cells sorted from blood, taken in a trial of the OX40 agonist ivuxolimab. DNA of the CDR3: TGTGCCAGCAGTTCCTATCCCCAAGAGACCCAGTACTTC. As protein: CASSSYPQETQYF.